The 22 T cell receptor beta chains below come from one sample, sequenced in a study of blood T cell repertoires in COVID-19 (dated by TCRdb to the early 2020s). The method was the immunoSEQ multiplex PCR assay. The clones in this table, taken by TCRdb from immuneACCESS, are in-frame only. Not every clone is retained; where verified, under half of the shortfall comes from an unresolved V gene, and the cause of the rest is unknown. The sample contains approximately 89,000 clones, roughly 80% of them found a single time. The top ten clonotypes cover around 50% of the sample. Sequencing was performed on peripheral blood. These receptors were taken from a human donor in a cohort sampled during active COVID-19.

A few counts support this clone. The rearrangement links TRBV19 to TRBJ2-7; 10 positions match TRBD1. CDR3 size: 14 residues. Germline CDR1 LNHDA, CDR2 SQIVND (reference sequence). Losses at the gene ends were 8 bases for V and 5 bases for J; bases not matched to a gene: 9. In DNA form, the CDR3 reads TGTGCCAGTTCTCCGAAGACAGGGGGCCACGAGCAGTACTTC. Its protein is CASSPKTGGHEQYF.

The V gene is TRBV5-1, the J gene TRBJ2-5, with D hard to call. The CDR3 covers 14 residues. The germline gives CDR1 SGHRS, CDR2 YFSETQ. Trimming shortened V by 0 bases and J by 5 bases, and 11 bases separated the two germline ends. The CDR3 loop reads CASSLGPFGETQYF. For the CDR3, the DNA is TGCGCCAGCAGCTTGGGACCTTTCGGGGAGACCCAGTACTTC.

The V and J genes are TRBV28 and TRBJ2-1, with 10 nucleotides matching TRBD1. This CDR3 has 16 residues. V lost 7 bases to trimming and J lost 1 base; unmatched junction nucleotides: 7. CDR1 and CDR2 (germline): MDHEN, SYDVKM. CDR3 residues: CASTDPGQGSYNEQFF. The DNA of the CDR3 is TGTGCCAGCACGGATCCGGGACAGGGGTCCTACAATGAGCAGTTCTTC.

V gene TRBV2 combines with J gene TRBJ1-1; 7 bases map to TRBD1. Germline CDR1 and CDR2: SNHLY and FYNNEI. J lost 9 bases, V lost 7 bases, and 8 bases had no gene match. This CDR3 contains 12 residues. The CDR3, as DNA: TGTGCCAGCACCGGGACAGAGTTACAAGCTTTCTTT. This sequence encodes CASTGTELQAFF.

The V call is TRBV11-3, the J call TRBJ2-5; 7 bases line up with TRBD2. Trimming at V came to 0 bases and at J to 3 bases, leaving 7 bases not matched to a gene. The CDR3 has 16 amino acids. CDR1 SGHNT and CDR2 YENEEA come from the germline V gene. The CDR3 protein is CASSLEADGGKETQYF. CDR3 in DNA: TGTGCCAGCAGCTTAGAGGCTGACGGGGGGAAAGAGACCCAGTACTTC.

The genes are TRBV24-1 and TRBJ2-7; D perhaps matches TRBD2 (5 bases). Per germline, CDR1 KGHDR and CDR2 SFDVKD. The V end lost 3 bases, the J end lost 2 bases, and 10 bases lay between the germline ends. There are 14 residues in the CDR3. In DNA, the CDR3 is TGTGCCACCAGTGATGGGCGGGTCCCCTACGAGCAGTACTTC. This sequence encodes CATSDGRVPYEQYF.

The genes are TRBV27 and TRBJ2-3; TRBD2 agrees at 11 bases. Germline lookup yields CDR1 MNHEY and CDR2 SMNVEV (reference sequence). The CDR3 spans 15 residues. With V trimmed by 7 bases and J by 6 bases, 9 bases remained unmatched. CDR3 nucleotide sequence: TGTGCCAGCAAGAGGCTAGCGGGAGGAGGGGATACGCAGTATTTT. As protein: CASKRLAGGGDTQYF.

CDR3 sequence: CASKATLNTEAFF. CDR3 DNA: TGTGCCAGCAAAGCCACTTTGAACACTGAAGCTTTCTTT. The chain links TRBV2 to TRBJ1-1, with D uncertain. Germline-derived CDR1 and CDR2 are SNHLY and FYNNEI. The CDR3 has 13 amino acids. Deletions cut 7 bases from V and 0 bases from J, with 9 bases between.

This chain connects TRBV5-1 to TRBJ2-7; the D gene is possibly TRBD2 (6 bases). The germline gives CDR1 SGHRS, CDR2 YFSETQ. The V end lost 0 bases, the J end lost 2 bases, and 9 bases lay between the germline ends. This CDR3 is built from 14 residues. CDR3 sequence reads: CASSLGPGAYEQYF. The CDR3 DNA sequence: TGCGCCAGCAGCTTGGGGCCGGGGGCCTACGAGCAGTACTTC.

The gene calls are TRBV28 and TRBJ1-1, with unresolved D. The CDR3 extends over 15 amino acids. Trimming took off 6 bases at V and 6 bases at J, with 20 bases between the two ends. Germline values: CDR1 MDHEN, CDR2 SYDVKM. This CDR3 reads CASSHTSTDDPEAFF. In DNA, the CDR3 is TGTGCCAGCAGCCACACTTCGACTGACGATCCTGAAGCTTTCTTT.

The chain recombines TRBV9 with TRBJ1-6; D call uncertain. The CDR3 runs to 15 residues. Germline CDR1 is SGDLS and CDR2 is YYNGEE. With 3 bases removed from V and 14 bases from J, the gap between germline ends came to 21 bases. The CDR3 here is CASSDRPERGHTLHF. CDR3 bases: TGTGCCAGCAGCGACCGACCGGAGAGAGGCCACACCCTCCACTTT.

The rearrangement links TRBV19 to TRBJ2-7, with 10 bases identical to TRBD2. The end of the DNA is better explained by TRBJ2-1, so the J call may be wrong. The CDR3 covers 15 residues. CDR1 LNHDA and CDR2 SQIVND come from the germline V gene (reference sequence). The CDR3: CASSPSGRENNEQFF. The CDR3 coding sequence is TGTGCCAGTAGTCCTAGCGGGAGAGAGAACAATGAGCAGTTCTTC.

The V gene is TRBV7-2, the J gene TRBJ2-1; 8 nucleotides align to TRBD2. Germline loops: CDR1 SGHTA, CDR2 FQGNSA. The length of the CDR3 is 17 residues. J gave up 0 bases and V 5 bases, and 9 bases lay outside the gene matches. CDR3 bases: TGTGCCAGCAGCAGAGTTCTTGGGACTAGCTCCTACAATGAGCAGTTCTTC. This gives the protein CASSRVLGTSSYNEQFF.

This clone has more than one count but fewer than ten. The rearrangement joins TRBV30 to TRBJ1-6; tentatively, D is TRBD1 (6 bases). Germline CDR1 is GTSNPN and CDR2 is SVGIG (reference sequence). This CDR3 has 12 residues. V gave up 2 bases and J gave up 10 bases, with 9 bases separating them. CDR3 region: CAWSPQGSPLHF. The CDR3 nucleotides read TGTGCCTGGAGTCCCCAGGGGTCACCCCTCCACTTT.

This chain joins TRBV28 and TRBJ1-6; D remains unclear. The CDR3 sequence is 16 residues long. Germline values: CDR1 MDHEN, CDR2 SYDVKM. V was shortened by 4 bases and J by 5 bases, with 15 bases between the two germline ends. In DNA form, the CDR3 reads TGTGCCAGCAGTTCATCGCTAGGCCCCAATAATTCACCCCTCCACTTT. Encoded protein: CASSSSLGPNNSPLHF. The variable domain in full, with the rest retrieved from reference TRBV28 and TRBJ1-6, is DVKVTQSSRYLVKRTGEKVFLECVQDMDHENMFWYRQDPGLGLRLIYFSYDVKMKEKGDIPEGYSVSREKKERFSLILESASTNQTSMYLCASSSSLGPNNSPLHFGNGTRLTVT.

The V gene is TRBV28, the J gene TRBJ1-2; 7 nucleotides line up with TRBD1. Germline-derived CDR1 and CDR2 are MDHEN and SYDVKM. There are 12 residues in the CDR3. Trimming removed 5 bases from V and 12 bases from J; junction bases left unmatched: 9. The CDR3: CASSGYRGVNTF. CDR3 DNA: TGTGCCAGCAGTGGTTACAGGGGTGTCAACACCTTC.

V usage is TRBV23-1 and J usage is TRBJ2-4; D ambiguous. TRBV23-1 is classed as an ORF, of uncertain function. Trimming removed 6 bases from V and 0 bases from J, with 9 bases in between. The CDR3 covers 14 residues. Here the CDR3 reads CASRPLLAKNIQYF. The CDR3 DNA is TGCGCCAGCAGGCCGTTACTAGCCAAAAACATTCAGTACTTC.

This clone has a handful of counts. The V and J genes are TRBV7-3 and TRBJ2-2; 8 nucleotides line up with TRBD2. The CDR3 length is 18 residues. V was clipped by 2 bases and J by 0 bases; unmatched bases: 8. In germline, CDR1 is SGHTA, CDR2 FQGTGA. The CDR3 sequence: CASSLGPSGSPNTGELFF. In DNA, the CDR3 is TGTGCCAGCAGCTTAGGGCCCAGCGGGAGTCCGAACACCGGGGAGCTGTTTTTT.

This clone was counted between two and nine times. This CDR3 reads CASRRTGFGDEQFF. In nucleotides, the CDR3 is TGTGCCAGCAGAAGGACAGGGTTTGGGGATGAGCAGTTCTTC. This chain links TRBV14 with TRBJ2-1, with 8 bases matching TRBD1. Trimming took 6 bases from V and 8 from J; bases not matched to a gene: 9. CDR1 is SGHDN, CDR2 FVKESK, per germline. The CDR3 length is 14 residues.

The rearrangement uses TRBV28 and TRBJ1-6, with D hard to call. Germline V gives CDR1 MDHEN, CDR2 SYDVKM. Trimming pared 5 bases from V and 6 bases from J, leaving 5 bases between. This CDR3 has 12 amino acids. The CDR3 loop is CASSRVNSPLHF. In DNA, the CDR3 is TGTGCCAGCAGTCGGGTTAATTCACCCCTCCACTTT.

CDR3 in DNA: TGTGCCAGCAGCCCCCGTAATGGACTAGTAAATGAGCAGTTCTTC. This sequence encodes CASSPRNGLVNEQFF. The chain recombines TRBV9 with TRBJ2-1; 7 nucleotides match TRBD2. Germline V lookup: CDR1 SGDLS, CDR2 YYNGEE. V gave up 4 bases and J gave up 7 bases; unmatched junction bases: 11. The CDR3 loop spans 15 amino acids.

The chain combines TRBV29-1 with TRBJ2-7, with 9 bases aligning to TRBD2. This CDR3 has 11 amino acids. The germline V gene has CDR1 SQVTM and CDR2 ANQGSEA. V dropped 7 bases and J dropped 5; count of bases not matched to a gene: 3. The CDR3 here is CSAASGNEQYF. DNA of the CDR3: TGCAGCGCTGCTAGCGGGAACGAGCAGTACTTC.